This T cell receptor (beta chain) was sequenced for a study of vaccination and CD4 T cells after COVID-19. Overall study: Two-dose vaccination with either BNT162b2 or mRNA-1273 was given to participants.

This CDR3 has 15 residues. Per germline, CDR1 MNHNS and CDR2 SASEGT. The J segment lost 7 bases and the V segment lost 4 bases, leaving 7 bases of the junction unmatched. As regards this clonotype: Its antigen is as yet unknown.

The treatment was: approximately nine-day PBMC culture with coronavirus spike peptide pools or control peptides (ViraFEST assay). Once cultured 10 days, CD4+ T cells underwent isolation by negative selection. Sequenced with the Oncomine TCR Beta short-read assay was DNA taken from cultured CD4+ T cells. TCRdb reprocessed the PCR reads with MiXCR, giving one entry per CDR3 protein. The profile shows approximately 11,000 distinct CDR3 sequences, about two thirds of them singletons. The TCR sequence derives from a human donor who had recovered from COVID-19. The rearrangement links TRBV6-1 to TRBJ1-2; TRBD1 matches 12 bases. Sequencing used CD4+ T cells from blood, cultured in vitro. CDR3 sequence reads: CASSGRDRGPGGYTF. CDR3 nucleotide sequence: TGTGCCAGCAGTGGCCGGGACAGGGGGCCGGGTGGCTACACCTTC.